Presented here are 11 T cell receptor beta chains from one specimen sequenced in a study of cytomegalovirus exposure and HLA in healthy donors. PCR employed 60 Vbeta and 13 Jbeta primers. Here immunoSEQ multiplex PCR was the method, and the copy in TCRdb shows in-frame clones only, minus some. Among more than 200,000 clones, around 79% were seen once, and the ten largest hold 1.5% to 2%. Sequencing was carried out using PBMCs. These receptors were obtained from a male donor in good health and CMV-seronegative.

The rearrangement links TRBV28 to TRBJ2-4; TRBD2 matches 11 bases. The CDR3 has 14 residues. The germline CDR1 and CDR2 sequences are MDHEN and SYDVKM. Trimming removed 6 bases from V and 5 bases from J; junction bases left unmatched: 3. Written as DNA, the CDR3 is TGTGCCAGCAGGTTAGCGGGAGGGGAAAACATTCAGTACTTC. This codes for CASRLAGGENIQYF.

The rearrangement joins TRBV11-2 to TRBJ1-4; 10 bases agree with TRBD1. Germline V gives CDR1 SGHAT, CDR2 FQNNGV. Unmatched junction bases numbered 6, after V lost 6 bases and J lost 5 bases. CDR3 length: 15 amino acids. The CDR3 bases are TGTGCCAGCAGAACACCGGGACAGGGGAATGAAAAACTGTTTTTT. Protein: CASRTPGQGNEKLFF.

This clone was seen once. The chain recombines TRBV10-3 with TRBJ2-6; D is undetermined. The CDR3 spans 14 residues. Trimming left V 3 bases short and J 0 bases short, with 3 bases between. CDR1 and CDR2 from the germline V gene are ENHRY and SYGVKD. The CDR3 loop is CAISDYSGANVLTF. The CDR3, as DNA: TGTGCCATCAGTGATTACTCTGGGGCCAACGTCCTGACTTTC.

The chain recombines TRBV19 with TRBJ1-1; no clear D. Deletions cut 3 bases from V and 0 bases from J, with 17 bases between. This CDR3 has 17 amino acids. The V gene's germline CDR1 is LNHDA and CDR2 SQIVND (reference sequence). The CDR3 DNA reads as TGTGCCAGTAGTATCGGCCAGCTACGGAGTCTGAACACTGAAGCTTTCTTT. Its protein is CASSIGQLRSLNTEAFF.

The rearrangement links TRBV28 to TRBJ1-3; no clear D gene. Germline-derived CDR1 and CDR2 are MDHEN and SYDVKM. V was pared by 7 bases and J by 0 bases, with 7 bases between. There are 13 residues in the CDR3. Here the CDR3 DNA reads TGTGCCAGCACTACTATCTCTGGAAACACCATATATTTT. Protein: CASTTISGNTIYF.

The chain uses TRBV29-1 and TRBJ1-5, with 8 bases identical to TRBD1. Germline trimming cut 6 bases from V and 7 bases from J; bases unmatched to any gene: 8. In germline, CDR1 is SQVTM, CDR2 ANQGSEA. The CDR3 is 13 residues long. CDR3 bases: TGCAGCGTGGAGGACAGGGAAGGGCAGCCCCAGCATTTT. Translated: CSVEDREGQPQHF.

The V gene is TRBV25-1, the J gene TRBJ2-5; 9 bases align to TRBD1. The CDR3 runs 16 residues. The germline CDR1 and CDR2 sequences are MGHDK and SYGVNS. V trimming: 2 bases; J trimming: 3 bases; junction bases outside the gene matches: 7. The CDR3 sequence: CASSEGTGRVEETQYF. As DNA, the CDR3 is TGTGCCAGCAGTGAAGGGACAGGGCGGGTAGAAGAGACCCAGTACTTC.

The V and J genes are TRBV9 and TRBJ2-7, with 8 bases that match TRBD1. This CDR3 is 14 amino acids long. Germline V lookup: CDR1 SGDLS, CDR2 YYNGEE. J was trimmed by 2 bases and V by 4 bases; bases with no gene match: 5. CDR3 coding DNA: TGTGCCAGCAGCTCCGGGACAGGAGCCTACGAGCAGTACTTC. This codes for CASSSGTGAYEQYF.

The genes are TRBV7-2 and TRBJ2-5, with 12 bases lining up with TRBD2. Unmatched junction bases numbered 6, after V lost 3 bases and J lost 1 base. Per germline, CDR1 SGHTA and CDR2 FQGNSA. This CDR3 region has 17 residues. In DNA, the CDR3 is TGTGCCAGCAGCTTTTGGGCTAGCGGGAGGGCCCAAGAGACCCAGTACTTC. It codes for CASSFWASGRAQETQYF.

The chain combines TRBV5-1 with TRBJ2-7; possible D gene TRBD2, 5 bases. Trimming shortened V by 0 bases and J by 5 bases, and 15 bases separated the two germline ends. The germline gives CDR1 SGHRS, CDR2 YFSETQ. The CDR3 runs to 15 residues. The CDR3 here is CASSLAGKGVHEQYF. In DNA form, the CDR3 reads TGCGCCAGCAGCTTGGCGGGAAAAGGCGTCCACGAGCAGTACTTC.

The gene calls are TRBV27 and TRBJ1-4, with TRBD1 as a possible D gene (5 bases). The CDR3 consists of 16 residues. V dropped 2 bases and J dropped 5 bases, with 15 bases sitting between them. Germline V lookup: CDR1 MNHEY, CDR2 SMNVEV (reference sequence). CDR3 nucleotide sequence: TGTGCCAGCAGTTTAGGGGTGGGGGGGTTCAATGAAAAACTGTTTTTT. This codes for CASSLGVGGFNEKLFF.